This passage covers 28 T cell receptor beta chains from one sample sequenced in a study of type 1 regulatory T cells. TCRdb re-called the reads with MiXCR, one entry per CDR3 protein. The sample has approximately 72,000 distinct CDR3 sequences; about three fifths are singletons. Their cognate antigens are unknown. The sequenced sample consisted of cultured T cells, either the whole culture or a sorted T cell fraction (not recorded which). As to subset: Tr1-enriched cell product generated in vitro against host alloantigens. The receptors here all came from a human donor in good health.

V and J are TRBV3-1 and TRBJ2-7, with TRBD1 matching over 8 bases. V shed 1 base, J shed 3 bases, and the junction held 5 bases outside the gene matches. CDR1 is LGHDT and CDR2 is YNNKEL in the germline V gene (reference sequence). This CDR3 is 15 amino acids long. CDR3 nucleotide sequence: TGTGCCAGCAGCCAAGGACAGGGGAGCAACTACGAGCAGTACTTC. Its protein product is CASSQGQGSNYEQYF.

V usage is TRBV5-1 and J usage is TRBJ2-3; D is unclear. This CDR3 comprises 15 residues. Trimming removed 0 bases at V and 0 bases at J, with 8 bases between. CDR1 SGHRS and CDR2 YFSETQ come from the germline V gene. This chain's CDR3 is CASSLDGPSTDTQYF. The CDR3 nucleotides are TGCGCCAGCAGCTTGGACGGACCTAGCACAGATACGCAGTATTTT.

This sequence joins TRBV27 and TRBJ2-2; the match to TRBD2 covers 9 bases. V lost 9 bases and J lost 4; bases outside the gene matches: 3. The CDR3 spans 13 residues. Germline V gene sequence: CDR1 MNHEY, CDR2 SMNVEV (reference sequence). The CDR3 sequence: CASSGSFTGELFF. CDR3 DNA sequence: TGTGCCAGTAGCGGGAGTTTCACCGGGGAGCTGTTTTTT.

V usage is TRBV25-1 and J usage is TRBJ1-5; tentatively, D is TRBD1 (6 bases). V was cut by 0 bases and J by 6 bases, with 9 bases left in between. This CDR3 is built from 14 residues. Germline V gene data show CDR1 as MGHDK and CDR2 as SYGVNS. This chain's CDR3 is CASSEYSGVQPQHF. CDR3 coding DNA: TGTGCCAGCAGTGAATACTCAGGGGTTCAGCCCCAGCATTTT. Full variable domain (missing parts from reference TRBV25-1 and TRBJ1-5): EADIYQTPRYLVIGTGKKITLECSQTMGHDKMYWYQQDPGMELHLIHYSYGVNSTEKGDLSSESTVSRIRTEHFPLTLESARPSHTSQYLCASSEYSGVQPQHFGDGTRLSIL.

The V and J genes are TRBV20-1 and TRBJ2-3, with D tentatively TRBD2 (5 bases). V was clipped by 2 bases and J by 6 bases, with 12 bases between them. Per germline, CDR1 DFQATT and CDR2 SNEGSKA (reference sequence). The CDR3 is 13 residues long. CDR3 protein: CSARRLSWDTQYF. The DNA for the CDR3 is TGCAGTGCTAGAAGACTATCATGGGATACGCAGTATTTT.

The V call is TRBV7-2, the J call TRBJ1-1; D is uncertain. Deletions cut 5 bases from V and 2 bases from J, with 3 bases between. This CDR3 contains 11 residues. CDR1 is SGHTA, CDR2 FQGNSA, per germline. CDR3 sequence reads: CASSVNTEAFF. Written as DNA, the CDR3 is TGTGCCAGCAGCGTTAACACTGAAGCTTTCTTT.

CDR3 bases: TGTGCCAGTAGTATGGAGGGGGCCTTAAACTATGGCTACACCTTC. It encodes CASSMEGALNYGYTF. This sequence joins TRBV19 and TRBJ1-2; TRBD1 agrees at 7 bases. Germline V CDR1 and CDR2: LNHDA, SQIVND (reference sequence). V was clipped by 3 bases and J by 2 bases; unmatched bases: 6. The CDR3 has 15 residues.

The J gene is TRBJ2-7, the V gene TRBV11-2; possibly TRBD1 or TRBD2 for D (5 bases each). This CDR3 comprises 13 residues. Trimming took 10 bases from V and 3 from J, leaving 16 bases between them. CDR1 and CDR2 (germline): SGHAT, FQNNGV. The DNA for the CDR3 is TGTGCCACCAACTGGGGGAACAACTACGAGCAGTACTTC. This sequence encodes CATNWGNNYEQYF.

The V and J genes are TRBV4-1 and TRBJ2-2; 13 bases map to TRBD2. This CDR3 region has 19 residues. Germline trimming cut 2 bases from V and 6 bases from J; bases unmatched to any gene: 12. The germline gives CDR1 MGHRA, CDR2 YSYEKL. CDR3 loop: CASSQLRGLAGELAGELFF. The CDR3 bases are TGCGCCAGCAGCCAACTGAGAGGACTAGCGGGAGAATTAGCCGGGGAGCTGTTTTTT.

The rearrangement joins TRBV12-3 or TRBV12-4 to TRBJ1-2; 7 nucleotides line up with TRBD1. The CDR3 loop spans 14 amino acids. The V gene end was trimmed by 7 bases and the J gene end by 1 base; junction bases not matched to a gene: 6. Here the CDR3 reads CASTLGTVNYGYTF. The CDR3 coding sequence is TGTGCCAGCACTCTCGGGACAGTTAACTATGGCTACACCTTC.

V and J are TRBV24-1 and TRBJ2-2; D unresolved. Germline assignment: CDR1 KGHDR and CDR2 SFDVKD. This CDR3 has 17 amino acids. Deletions cut 4 bases from V and 1 base from J, with 15 bases between. The CDR3 region is CATSDFDVLGNTGELFF. The CDR3 region has the DNA TGTGCCACCAGTGACTTTGACGTACTTGGGAACACCGGGGAGCTGTTTTTT.

This clonotype was counted between two and nine times. This chain connects TRBV27 to TRBJ2-3, with D maybe TRBD2 (7 bases). The germline CDR1 and CDR2 sequences are MNHEY and SMNVEV (reference sequence). The CDR3 spans 11 residues. The CDR3 region has the DNA TGTGCGGCTAGGGGGGGCCGGACGCAGTATTTT. Protein product: CAARGGRTQYF.

In this sample, this clonotype turned up a few times. The chain's CDR3 is CASRPGLAADTQYF. The CDR3 coding sequence is TGTGCCAGCAGGCCGGGACTAGCGGCAGATACGCAGTATTTT. The chain recombines TRBV2 with TRBJ2-3; 11 nucleotides agree with TRBD2. The germline V gene has CDR1 SNHLY and CDR2 FYNNEI. V shed 6 bases, J shed 4 bases, and the junction held 3 bases outside the gene matches. There are 14 residues in the CDR3.

The gene calls are TRBV7-2 and TRBJ2-7; D uncertain. Trimming cost V 1 base and J 7 bases, with 17 bases left between them. This CDR3 has 15 residues. Germline CDR1 reads SGHTA; CDR2 reads FQGNSA. CDR3 bases: TGTGCCAGCAGCTTAGAACGGAGCCCGCTGGGGGAGCAGTACTTC. Amino acid sequence: CASSLERSPLGEQYF.

V is TRBV12-3 or TRBV12-4 and J is TRBJ2-5; unclear D gene. The CDR3 is 12 amino acids. With 6 bases removed from V and 5 bases from J, the gap between germline ends came to 10 bases. CDR3: CASSLRRETQYF. In nucleotides, the CDR3 is TGTGCCAGCAGCCTTCGACGGGAGACCCAGTACTTC.

V usage is TRBV7-9 and J usage is TRBJ2-7; possibly TRBD1 for D (6 bases). Germline V gives CDR1 SEHNR, CDR2 FQNEAQ (reference sequence). The CDR3 sequence is 14 residues long. Trimming removed 5 bases from V and 3 bases from J, with 14 bases in between. CDR3 DNA: TGTGCCAGCAGCCTTGCAAGGGGGTACTACGAGCAGTACTTC. Encoded protein: CASSLARGYYEQYF.

This clonotype was counted between two and nine times. The chain is built from TRBV21-1 and TRBJ1-1. TRBV21-1 is tagged as a pseudogene. This CDR3 is 12 amino acids long. CDR3 bases: TGTGCCAGCAGCAAGGAGAACACTGAAGCTTTCTTT. It encodes CASSKENTEAFF.

The rearrangement uses TRBV19 and TRBJ1-2, with D maybe TRBD1 (6 bases). Trimming shortened V by 6 bases and J by 7 bases, and 18 bases separated the two germline ends. The germline V gene encodes CDR1 LNHDA and CDR2 SQIVND (reference sequence). The CDR3 spans 14 residues. CDR3: CASSRDTREAGYTF. Written as DNA, the CDR3 is TGTGCCAGTAGCCGGGACACACGGGAAGCTGGCTACACCTTC. The whole variable domain, remainder taken from reference TRBV19 and TRBJ1-2, is DGGITQSPKYLFRKEGQNVTLSCEQNLNHDAMYWYRQDPGQGLRLIYYSQIVNDFQKGDIAEGYSVSREKKESFPLTVTSAQKNPTAFYLCASSRDTREAGYTFGSGTRLTVV.

The genes are TRBV7-8 and TRBJ1-1; TRBD1 matches at 10 bases. Germline CDR1 reads SGHVS; CDR2 reads FQNEAQ. The CDR3 sequence is 16 residues long. With V trimmed by 3 bases and J by 6 bases, 10 bases remained unmatched. Written as DNA, the CDR3 is TGTGCCAGCAGCTTCTATTGGGGACAGGGGAATCCTGAAGCTTTCTTT. Its protein product is CASSFYWGQGNPEAFF.

The chain carries TRBV6-2 or TRBV6-3 and TRBJ2-5, with D perhaps matching TRBD1 or TRBD2 (6 bases each). With 0 bases removed from V and 4 bases from J, the gap between germline ends came to 21 bases. Per germline, CDR1 MNHEY and CDR2 SVGEGT. This CDR3 region has 18 residues. The CDR3 reads CASSYSTGGGIGPETQYF. The CDR3 DNA is TGTGCCAGCAGTTACTCGACAGGCGGCGGGATAGGCCCAGAGACCCAGTACTTC.

V gene TRBV19 combines with J gene TRBJ2-7; maybe TRBD1 (6 bases). CDR1 is LNHDA and CDR2 is SQIVND in the germline V gene (reference sequence). V dropped 5 bases and J dropped 2 bases, with 16 bases sitting between them. CDR3 size: 15 residues. The CDR3: CASSDSGTTTYEQYF. The CDR3 DNA is TGTGCCAGTAGTGATTCCGGGACAACGACCTACGAGCAGTACTTC.

V is TRBV5-1 and J is TRBJ2-5; D gene ambiguous. Germline assignment: CDR1 SGHRS and CDR2 YFSETQ. This CDR3 contains 14 residues. Trimming took 1 base from V and 2 from J, leaving 9 bases between them. The CDR3 loop reads CASSLYVGQETQYF. The CDR3 DNA follows: TGCGCCAGCAGCTTGTACGTGGGTCAAGAGACCCAGTACTTC.

This rearrangement joins TRBV20-1 to TRBJ2-3; D is undetermined. From germline, CDR1 is DFQATT and CDR2 SNEGSKA (reference sequence). Trimming pared 4 bases from V and 6 bases from J, leaving 20 bases between. This CDR3 has 15 residues. CDR3 DNA: TGCAGTGCTAAGTCTGTCGGGCACGCCCTGGATACGCAGTATTTT. Translation: CSAKSVGHALDTQYF.

The chain carries TRBV15 and TRBJ2-5; D unresolved. This CDR3 contains 14 residues. Trimming took 5 bases from V and 7 from J, leaving 17 bases between them. Per the germline V gene, CDR1 is LNHNV and CDR2 is YYDKDF (reference sequence). DNA for the CDR3: TGTGCCACCAGCCAACCAAGCATGGTCGGGACCCAGTACTTC. This translates into CATSQPSMVGTQYF.

Regarding this clonotype: Mismatch with germline at one junction end may stem from a read error. This chain connects TRBV24-1 to TRBJ1-1, with D perhaps matching TRBD1 (5 bases). The CDR3 sequence is 15 residues long. Looked up from germline, CDR1 is KGHDR and CDR2 is SFDVKD. The CDR3 nucleotides are TGTGCCACCAATGATTCGACAGAAGGCCCCACTGAAGCTTTCTTT. This gives the protein CATNDSTEGPTEAFF.

J is TRBJ2-3 and V is TRBV29-1; 8 bases agree with TRBD2. CDR1 SQVTM and CDR2 ANQGSEA come from the germline V gene. V lost 8 bases to trimming and J lost 4 bases; unmatched junction nucleotides: 5. CDR3 size: 12 residues. As DNA, the CDR3 is TGCAGCTTAGCGGGACCCCCAGATACGCAGTATTTT. It encodes CSLAGPPDTQYF.

This chain uses TRBV7-8 with TRBJ2-7; TRBD2 matches 11 bases. Germline-derived CDR1 and CDR2 are SGHVS and FQNEAQ. V trimming: 1 base; J trimming: 4 bases; junction bases outside the gene matches: 6. CDR3 length: 16 residues. This CDR3 is CASSLGRLAGMYEQYF. The CDR3 nucleotides read TGTGCCAGCAGCTTAGGAAGACTAGCGGGAATGTACGAGCAGTACTTC. Full variable domain (rest looked up from reference TRBV7-8 and TRBJ2-7): GAGVSQSPRYKVAKRGQDVALRCDPISGHVSLFWYQQALGQGPEFLTYFQNEAQLDKSGLPSDRFFAERPEGSVSTLKIQRTQQEDSAVYLCASSLGRLAGMYEQYFGPGTRLTVT.

The gene calls are TRBV6-1 and TRBJ1-6, with D uncertain. The length of the CDR3 is 13 residues. Germline V gene data show CDR1 as MNHNS and CDR2 as SASEGT. V was cut by 2 bases and J by 8 bases, with 7 bases left in between. CDR3 in amino acids: CASSERNDSPLHF. In nucleotides, the CDR3 is TGTGCCAGCAGTGAAAGAAACGATTCACCCCTCCACTTT.